These 25 T cell receptor beta chains share one sample of origin, sequenced in a study of CXCR3-negative and CXCR3-positive naive CD8 T cells. Study-wide points: Naive cells with CXCR3 showed TRB CDR3s that were more hydrophobic than those in CXCR3-negative naive cells.

No antigen has been assigned to these receptors. 5' RACE that incorporated UMI labels was used to prepare the TRB cDNA libraries. With the 5' RACE reads reprocessed, TCRdb shows one record per CDR3 protein and no DNA. This repertoire includes roughly 120,000 distinct CDR3 sequences. The source material was naive CXCR3+ CD8+ T cells from blood. This sample's subset: CD45RO-CCR7+CD27+CD95- naive CD8+ T cells expressing CXCR3 (TNR3+). These receptors all stem from a human donor in good health. Some clones in this sample may be carry-over from other donors' samples.

The chain employs TRBV4-2 and TRBJ1-4. Germline CDR1 is LGHNA and CDR2 is YNFKEQ. The CDR3 loop spans 15 amino acids. This CDR3 reads CASSQTRDWREKLFF.

The chain recombines TRBV7-2 with TRBJ2-4; the TCRdb D gene call, TRBD2, has no DNA to confirm it. Germline V lookup: CDR1 SGHTA, CDR2 FQGNSA. The CDR3 totals 18 residues. CDR3 in amino acids: CASSQRSGLVIPKGIQYF. The entire variable domain, with the rest obtained from reference TRBV7-2 and TRBJ2-4, is as follows: GAGVSQSPSNKVTEKGKDVELRCDPISGHTALYWYRQSLGQGLEFLIYFQGNSAPDKSGLPSDRFSAERTGGSVSTLTIQRTQQEDSAVYLCASSQRSGLVIPKGIQYFGAGTRLSVL.

The chain joins TRBV4-2 to TRBJ1-5. Germline V gene sequence: CDR1 LGHNA, CDR2 YNFKEQ. The CDR3 is made up of 14 amino acids. CDR3 protein: CASSQRLSNQPQHF.

This chain uses TRBV5-6 with TRBJ1-2; TCRdb's D call, TRBD1, is unchecked because there is no DNA. The CDR3 contains 15 residues. CDR1 SGHDT and CDR2 YYEEEE come from the germline V gene. The CDR3 reads CASSLEDRVSYGYTF.

V and J are TRBV7-9 and TRBJ2-2; with no DNA, the TCRdb D assignment of TRBD1 cannot be verified. This CDR3 is built from 14 residues. Germline V CDR1 and CDR2: SEHNR, FQNEAQ (reference sequence). Here the CDR3 reads CASSSPLGTGGLFF.

The rearrangement uses TRBV20-1 and TRBJ1-5; TCRdb picks TRBD1, but there is no DNA to check that call. This CDR3 contains 15 residues. The germline CDR1 and CDR2 sequences are DFQATT and SNEGSKA (reference sequence). The CDR3 sequence is CSARDLDSSNQPQHF.

This chain uses TRBV29-1 with TRBJ1-2. This CDR3 is 14 amino acids long. Germline-derived CDR1 and CDR2 are SQVTM and ANQGSEA. The CDR3 spells CSVVTPETNYGYTF.

The chain combines TRBV29-1 with TRBJ1-2; lacking DNA, the TRBD1 call made by TCRdb goes unchecked. There are 11 residues in the CDR3. Germline V gene data show CDR1 as SQVTM and CDR2 as ANQGSEA. CDR3 protein: CSAPQGNGYTF.

This chain uses TRBV5-1 with TRBJ2-6; no DNA is available, so the TRBD2 call from TCRdb remains unchecked. The CDR3 extends over 16 amino acids. In germline, CDR1 is SGHRS, CDR2 YFSETQ. The CDR3 reads CASSLDEGSGANVLTF.

The J gene is TRBJ2-5, the V gene TRBV5-1. Germline V gene sequence: CDR1 SGHRS, CDR2 YFSETQ. The CDR3 length is 14 residues. The CDR3 is CASSLYGVRETQYF.

The V call is TRBV14, the J call TRBJ2-1; TCRdb calls TRBD1, which cannot be checked without DNA. The germline gives CDR1 SGHDN, CDR2 FVKESK. There are 17 residues in the CDR3. The chain's CDR3 is CASSQDLRDGAYNEQFF. The full variable domain, its missing parts supplied by reference TRBV14 and TRBJ2-1, is EAGVTQFPSHSVIEKGQTVTLRCDPISGHDNLYWYRRVMGKEIKFLLHFVKESKQDESGMPNNRFLAERTGGTYSTLKVQPAELEDSGVYFCASSQDLRDGAYNEQFFGPGTRLTVL.

V gene TRBV7-6 combines with J gene TRBJ1-4; without DNA, the TCRdb call of TRBD1 cannot be checked. The CDR3 runs 17 residues. CDR1 SGHVS and CDR2 FNYEAQ come from the germline V gene. CDR3 residues: CASSLAVGTGLNEKLFF.

The chain has TRBV6-5 and TRBJ1-1. Germline V gives CDR1 MNHEY, CDR2 SVGAGI. This CDR3 region has 16 residues. The CDR3: CASRPEVGIKYTEAFF.

The gene calls are TRBV19 and TRBJ2-7; TCRdb's D call, TRBD1, is unchecked because there is no DNA. The CDR3 has 13 residues. The germline V gene has CDR1 LNHDA and CDR2 SQIVND (reference sequence). The CDR3: CASSPGQIYEQYF.

J is TRBJ1-1 and V is TRBV9. The CDR3 spans 14 residues. Germline V gives CDR1 SGDLS, CDR2 YYNGEE. The CDR3 region is CASSVAQVNTEAFF.

The rearrangement uses TRBV7-2 and TRBJ2-7; without DNA, the TCRdb call of TRBD1 cannot be checked. The germline CDR1 and CDR2 sequences are SGHTA and FQGNSA. The CDR3 is 14 amino acids. The CDR3 loop reads CASRPGGGESEQYF.

The chain employs TRBV7-2 and TRBJ2-2. The CDR3 length is 13 residues. From germline, CDR1 is SGHTA and CDR2 FQGNSA. CDR3 amino acids: CASSLVATGELFF.

The V and J genes are TRBV29-1 and TRBJ2-1. Germline CDR1 reads SQVTM; CDR2 reads ANQGSEA. The CDR3 runs to 13 residues. The CDR3 spells CSVVTETYNEQFF.

This chain joins TRBV6-2 or TRBV6-3 and TRBJ2-1. This CDR3 spans 12 amino acids. The germline CDR1 and CDR2 sequences are MNHEY and SVGEGT. This CDR3 reads CASSYSTNEQFF.

The genes are TRBV21-1 and TRBJ1-1; the D gene TCRdb calls, TRBD1, cannot be checked with no DNA. TRBV21-1 is termed a pseudogene. The CDR3 has 17 amino acids. CDR3 residues: CARPGPSPWPKNTEAFF.

The chain employs TRBV5-5 and TRBJ2-2; TCRdb designates TRBD2, a call that cannot be tested without DNA. The CDR3 length is 14 residues. Looked up from germline, CDR1 is SGHKS and CDR2 is YYEKEE (reference sequence). The CDR3 here is CASSLGALVGELFF.

This chain uses TRBV25-1 with TRBJ1-1; TCRdb's D call of TRBD1 is untestable without DNA. The CDR3 has 17 residues. Germline CDR1 is MGHDK and CDR2 is SYGVNS. The CDR3 sequence is CASYKITGQDTYTEAFF.

J is TRBJ2-3 and V is TRBV11-1; TCRdb proposes TRBD2, but this gene call is untestable without DNA. The CDR3 extends over 17 amino acids. Per the germline V gene, CDR1 is SGHAT and CDR2 is FQDESV (reference sequence). The CDR3 region is CASSGPTSGGSTDTQYF.

The V and J genes are TRBV29-1 and TRBJ2-3. The CDR3 spans 14 residues. Germline V gene sequence: CDR1 SQVTM, CDR2 ANQGSEA. The CDR3: CSVATLSSTDTQYF.

The rearrangement uses TRBV28 and TRBJ2-1; TCRdb designates TRBD2, a call that cannot be tested without DNA. Per germline, CDR1 MDHEN and CDR2 SYDVKM. The CDR3 is made up of 16 amino acids. Here the CDR3 reads CASSLLAGGYYNEQFF.